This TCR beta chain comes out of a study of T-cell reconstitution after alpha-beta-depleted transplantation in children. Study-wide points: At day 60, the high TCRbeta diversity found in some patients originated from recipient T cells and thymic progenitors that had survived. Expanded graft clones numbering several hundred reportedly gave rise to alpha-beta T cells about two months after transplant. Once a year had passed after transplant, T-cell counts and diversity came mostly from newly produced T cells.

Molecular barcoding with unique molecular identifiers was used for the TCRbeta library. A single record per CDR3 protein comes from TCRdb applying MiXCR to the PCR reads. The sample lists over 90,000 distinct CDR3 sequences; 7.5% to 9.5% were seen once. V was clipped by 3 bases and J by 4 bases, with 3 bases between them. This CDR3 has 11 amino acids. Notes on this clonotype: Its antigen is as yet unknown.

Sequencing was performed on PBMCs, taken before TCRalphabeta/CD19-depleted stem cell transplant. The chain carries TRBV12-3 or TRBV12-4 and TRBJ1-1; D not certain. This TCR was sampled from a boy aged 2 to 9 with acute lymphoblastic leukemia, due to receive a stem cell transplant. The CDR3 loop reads CASSFSTEAFF. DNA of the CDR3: TGTGCCAGCAGTTTCAGCACTGAAGCTTTCTTT.